The clone carrying this TCR beta chain has just a few counts. The junction departs from germline at one end; a sequencing error may be responsible. This sample is part of a study of PD-1 blockade in classical Hodgkin lymphoma. The repertoire was sequenced with immunoSEQ multiplex PCR; TCRdb's copy has only in-frame clones and lacks some. The table shows about 44,000 clones, with 66% occurring only once. Time point in this sample: cycle 4 day 1 (C4D1), after about 6 weeks of nivolumab. Each and every patient relapsed after autologous stem cell transplantation, and patients got differing brentuximab vedotin exposure. This CDR3 is 15 amino acids long. Germline CDR1 reads SNHLY; CDR2 reads FYNNEI.

The TCR sequence derives from a human donor with classical Hodgkin lymphoma. This sequence joins TRBV2 and TRBJ1-3, with D possibly matching TRBD1 (5 bases). The sample consisted of peripheral blood mononuclear cells (PBMCs), taken before the fourth cycle of nivolumab. The chain's CDR3 is CASSEDSNSGNTIYF. CDR3 nucleotide sequence: TGTGCCAGCAGCGAAGACAGTAACTCTGGAAACACCATATATTTT.